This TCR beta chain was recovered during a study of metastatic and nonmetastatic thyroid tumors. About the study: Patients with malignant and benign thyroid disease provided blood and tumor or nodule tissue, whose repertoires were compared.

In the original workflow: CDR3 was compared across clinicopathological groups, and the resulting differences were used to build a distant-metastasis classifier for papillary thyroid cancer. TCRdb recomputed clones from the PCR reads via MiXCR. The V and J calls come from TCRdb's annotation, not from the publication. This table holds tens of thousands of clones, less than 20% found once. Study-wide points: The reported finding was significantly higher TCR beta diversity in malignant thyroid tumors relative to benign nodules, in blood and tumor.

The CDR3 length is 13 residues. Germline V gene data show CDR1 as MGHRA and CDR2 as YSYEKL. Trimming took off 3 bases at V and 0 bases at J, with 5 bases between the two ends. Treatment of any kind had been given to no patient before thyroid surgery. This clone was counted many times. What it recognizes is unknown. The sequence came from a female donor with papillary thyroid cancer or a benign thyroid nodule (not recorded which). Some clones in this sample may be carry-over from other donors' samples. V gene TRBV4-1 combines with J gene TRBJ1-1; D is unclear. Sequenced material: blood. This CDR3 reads CASSHRMNTEAFF. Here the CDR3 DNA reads TGCGCCAGCAGCCATCGGATGAACACTGAAGCTTTCTTT.